This T cell receptor (beta chain) comes out of a study of identical twins. A note on this clonotype: Its matching antigen is unknown.

The V gene lost 2 bases and the J gene lost 5 bases, with 12 bases spanning the gap. Germline V gene sequence: CDR1 MDHEN, CDR2 SYDVKM. This CDR3 is built from 15 residues. Study results and caveats: For cord blood, abundant beta clonotypes had fewer insertions, unlike memory repertoires, which showed none. The study reached conclusions through statistical analysis that was cross-sectional, not following the same donors. It was out-of-frame TCR alpha sharing in monozygotic twins that models underestimated.

TCRdb re-analysed the 5' RACE reads in MiXCR, keeping a single row per CDR3 protein. The sample comprises some 240,000 distinct CDR3 sequences, roughly a tenth of which are singletons, and about 9% rests with the top ten. This rearrangement joins TRBV28 to TRBJ2-2; tentative D call: TRBD2 (6 bases). The receptor was isolated from a man aged 45-65 years in good health. Sequenced: memory T cells sorted from blood. CDR3 sequence reads: CASSLKVGGTGELFF. CDR3 nucleotide sequence: TGTGCCAGCAGTTTAAAAGTAGGAGGGACCGGGGAGCTGTTTTTT.